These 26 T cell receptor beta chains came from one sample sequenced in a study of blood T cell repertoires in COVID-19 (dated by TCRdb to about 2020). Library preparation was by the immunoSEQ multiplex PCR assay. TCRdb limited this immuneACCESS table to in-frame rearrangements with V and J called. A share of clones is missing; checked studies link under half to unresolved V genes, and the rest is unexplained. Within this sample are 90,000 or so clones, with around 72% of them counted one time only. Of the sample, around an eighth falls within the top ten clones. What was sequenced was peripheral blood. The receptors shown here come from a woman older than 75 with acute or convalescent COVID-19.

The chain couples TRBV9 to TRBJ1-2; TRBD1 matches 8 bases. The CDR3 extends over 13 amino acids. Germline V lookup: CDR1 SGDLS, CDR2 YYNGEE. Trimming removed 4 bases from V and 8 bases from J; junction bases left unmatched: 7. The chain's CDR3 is CASSPDRGWGYTF. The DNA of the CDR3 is TGTGCCAGCAGCCCCGACAGGGGTTGGGGCTACACCTTC.

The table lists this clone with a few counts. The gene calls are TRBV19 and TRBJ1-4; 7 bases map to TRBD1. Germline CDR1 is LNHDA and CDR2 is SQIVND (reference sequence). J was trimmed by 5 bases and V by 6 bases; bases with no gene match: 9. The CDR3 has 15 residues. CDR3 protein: CASRPRDSQNEKLFF. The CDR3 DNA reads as TGTGCCAGTAGACCCCGGGACAGTCAAAATGAAAAACTGTTTTTT.

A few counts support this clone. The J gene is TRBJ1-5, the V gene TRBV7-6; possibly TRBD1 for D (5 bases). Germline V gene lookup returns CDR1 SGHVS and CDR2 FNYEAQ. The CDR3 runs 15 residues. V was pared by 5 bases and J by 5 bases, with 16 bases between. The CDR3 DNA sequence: TGTGCCAGCAGCGCCTCCGCGGGGGGGTATCAGCCCCAGCATTTT. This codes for CASSASAGGYQPQHF.

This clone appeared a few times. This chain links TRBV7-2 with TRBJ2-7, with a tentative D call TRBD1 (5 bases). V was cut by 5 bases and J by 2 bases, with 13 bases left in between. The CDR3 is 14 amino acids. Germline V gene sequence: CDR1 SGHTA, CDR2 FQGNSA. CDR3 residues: CASSRGRETYEQYF. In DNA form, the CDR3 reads TGTGCCAGCAGCCGTGGCAGGGAAACCTACGAGCAGTACTTC.

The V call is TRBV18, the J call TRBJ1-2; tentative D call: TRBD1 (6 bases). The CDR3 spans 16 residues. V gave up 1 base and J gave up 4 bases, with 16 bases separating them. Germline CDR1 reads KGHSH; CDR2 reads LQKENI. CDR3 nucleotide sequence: TGTGCCAGCTCACCACAAATCTTGGACAGCTCCTATGGCTACACCTTC. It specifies CASSPQILDSSYGYTF.

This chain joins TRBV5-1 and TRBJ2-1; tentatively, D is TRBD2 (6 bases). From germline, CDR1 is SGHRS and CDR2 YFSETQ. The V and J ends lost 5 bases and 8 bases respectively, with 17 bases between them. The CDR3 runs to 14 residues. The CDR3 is CASSRAGMVDEQFF. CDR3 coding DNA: TGCGCCAGCAGTAGAGCGGGTATGGTGGATGAGCAGTTCTTC.

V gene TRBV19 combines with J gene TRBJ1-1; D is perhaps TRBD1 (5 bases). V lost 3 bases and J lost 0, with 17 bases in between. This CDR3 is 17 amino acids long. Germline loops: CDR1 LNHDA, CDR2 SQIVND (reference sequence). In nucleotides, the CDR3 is TGTGCCAGTAGTATCGGATCAGGGAGGCAGGTGAACACTGAAGCTTTCTTT. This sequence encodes CASSIGSGRQVNTEAFF.

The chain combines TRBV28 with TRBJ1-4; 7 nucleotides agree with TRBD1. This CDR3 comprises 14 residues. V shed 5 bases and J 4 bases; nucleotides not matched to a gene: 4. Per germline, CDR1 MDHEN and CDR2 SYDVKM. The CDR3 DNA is TGTGCCAGCAGTCGCCCAGGGGGTAATGAAAAACTGTTTTTT. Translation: CASSRPGGNEKLFF.

This CDR3 reads CASSLEGVGYTF. DNA of the CDR3: TGTGCCAGCAGTTTGGAGGGAGTTGGCTACACCTTC. V usage is TRBV6-6 and J usage is TRBJ1-2; no clear D. Germline CDR1 and CDR2: MNHNY and SVGAGI (reference sequence). Trimming took off 4 bases at V and 7 bases at J, with 10 bases between the two ends. The CDR3 covers 12 residues.

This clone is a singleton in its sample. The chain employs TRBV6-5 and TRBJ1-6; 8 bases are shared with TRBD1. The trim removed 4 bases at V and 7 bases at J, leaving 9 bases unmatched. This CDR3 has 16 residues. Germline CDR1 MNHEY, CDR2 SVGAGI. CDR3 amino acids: CASSSPRQGKNSPLHF. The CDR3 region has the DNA TGTGCCAGCAGTTCGCCTCGACAGGGGAAGAATTCACCCCTCCACTTT.

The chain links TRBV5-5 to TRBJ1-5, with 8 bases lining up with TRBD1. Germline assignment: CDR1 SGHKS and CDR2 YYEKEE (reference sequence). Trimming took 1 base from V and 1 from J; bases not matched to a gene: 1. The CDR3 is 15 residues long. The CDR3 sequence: CASSLRTGSNQPQHF. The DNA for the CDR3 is TGTGCCAGCAGCTTGAGGACAGGGAGCAATCAGCCCCAGCATTTT.

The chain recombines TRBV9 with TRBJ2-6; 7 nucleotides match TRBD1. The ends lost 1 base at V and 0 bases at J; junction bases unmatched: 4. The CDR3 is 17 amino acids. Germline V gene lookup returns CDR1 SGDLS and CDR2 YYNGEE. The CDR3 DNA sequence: TGTGCCAGCAGCGTAACAGGGGCTACCTCTGGGGCCAACGTCCTGACTTTC. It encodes CASSVTGATSGANVLTF.

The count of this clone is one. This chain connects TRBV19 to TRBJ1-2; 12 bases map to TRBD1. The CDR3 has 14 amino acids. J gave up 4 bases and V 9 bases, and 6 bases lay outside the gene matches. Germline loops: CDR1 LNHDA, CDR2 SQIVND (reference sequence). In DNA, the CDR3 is TGTGCCAGCTGGGACAGGGGGCGAGGCTATGGCTACACCTTC. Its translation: CASWDRGRGYGYTF.

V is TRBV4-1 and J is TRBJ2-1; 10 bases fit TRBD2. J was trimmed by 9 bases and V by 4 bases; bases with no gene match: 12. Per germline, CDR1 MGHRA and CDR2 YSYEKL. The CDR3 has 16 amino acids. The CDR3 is CASSRSERGGNIEQFF. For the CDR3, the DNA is TGCGCCAGCAGCCGGTCAGAGCGGGGGGGGAACATTGAGCAGTTCTTC.

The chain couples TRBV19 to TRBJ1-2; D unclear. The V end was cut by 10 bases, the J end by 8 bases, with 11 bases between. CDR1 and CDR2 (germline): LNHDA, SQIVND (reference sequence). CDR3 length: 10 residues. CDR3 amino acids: CATPDQGYTF. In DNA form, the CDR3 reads TGTGCCACCCCTGATCAGGGCTACACCTTC.

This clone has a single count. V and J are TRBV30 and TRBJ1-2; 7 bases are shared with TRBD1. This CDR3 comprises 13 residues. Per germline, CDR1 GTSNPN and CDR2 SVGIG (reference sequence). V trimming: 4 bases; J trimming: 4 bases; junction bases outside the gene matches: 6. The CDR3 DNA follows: TGTGCCTGGAAGGGGGCCCAGATCTATGGCTACACCTTC. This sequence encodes CAWKGAQIYGYTF. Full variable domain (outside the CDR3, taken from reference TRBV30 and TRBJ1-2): SQTIHQWPATLVQPVGSPLSLECTVEGTSNPNLYWYRQAAGRGLQLLFYSVGIGQISSEVPQNLSASRPQDRQFILSSKKLLLSDSGFYLCAWKGAQIYGYTFGSGTRLTVV.

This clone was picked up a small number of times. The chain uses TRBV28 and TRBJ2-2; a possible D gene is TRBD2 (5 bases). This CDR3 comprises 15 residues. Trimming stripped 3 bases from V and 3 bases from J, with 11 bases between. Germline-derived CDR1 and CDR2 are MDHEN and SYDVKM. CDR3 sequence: CASSLAPDYTGELFF. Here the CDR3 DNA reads TGTGCCAGCAGTTTGGCCCCGGACTACACCGGGGAGCTGTTTTTT.

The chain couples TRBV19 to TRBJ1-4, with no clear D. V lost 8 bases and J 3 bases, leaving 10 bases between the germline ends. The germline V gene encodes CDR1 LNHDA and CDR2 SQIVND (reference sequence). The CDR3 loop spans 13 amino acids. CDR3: CASARPPNEKLFF. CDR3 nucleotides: TGTGCCAGTGCCAGGCCCCCTAATGAAAAACTGTTTTTT.

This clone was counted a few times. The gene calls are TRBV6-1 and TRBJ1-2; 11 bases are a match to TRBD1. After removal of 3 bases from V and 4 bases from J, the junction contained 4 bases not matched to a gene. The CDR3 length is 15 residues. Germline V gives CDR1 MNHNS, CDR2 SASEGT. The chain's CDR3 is CASSEDRGQVYGYTF. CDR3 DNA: TGTGCCAGCAGTGAGGACAGGGGGCAGGTCTATGGCTACACCTTC.

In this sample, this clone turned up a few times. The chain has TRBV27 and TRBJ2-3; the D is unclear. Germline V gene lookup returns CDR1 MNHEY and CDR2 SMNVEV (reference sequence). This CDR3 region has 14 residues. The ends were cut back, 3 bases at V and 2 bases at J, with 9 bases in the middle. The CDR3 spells CASSFSPNTDTQYF. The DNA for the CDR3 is TGTGCCAGCAGTTTTAGTCCTAACACAGATACGCAGTATTTT.

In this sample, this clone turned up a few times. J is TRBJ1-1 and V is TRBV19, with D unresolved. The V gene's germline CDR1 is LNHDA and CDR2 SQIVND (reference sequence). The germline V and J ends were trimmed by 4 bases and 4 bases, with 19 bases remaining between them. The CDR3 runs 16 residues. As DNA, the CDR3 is TGTGCCAGTAGTAGAACCAATAGTCTTCCAGGCACTGAAGCTTTCTTT. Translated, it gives CASSRTNSLPGTEAFF. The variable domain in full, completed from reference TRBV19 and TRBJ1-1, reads DGGITQSPKYLFRKEGQNVTLSCEQNLNHDAMYWYRQDPGQGLRLIYYSQIVNDFQKGDIAEGYSVSREKKESFPLTVTSAQKNPTAFYLCASSRTNSLPGTEAFFGQGTRLTVV.

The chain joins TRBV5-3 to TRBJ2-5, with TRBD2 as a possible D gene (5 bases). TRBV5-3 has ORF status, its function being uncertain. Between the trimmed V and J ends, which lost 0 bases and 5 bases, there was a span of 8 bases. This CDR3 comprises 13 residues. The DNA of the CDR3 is TGTGCCAGAAGCTTGGAGTTAGCGGAGACCCAGTACTTC. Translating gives CARSLELAETQYF.

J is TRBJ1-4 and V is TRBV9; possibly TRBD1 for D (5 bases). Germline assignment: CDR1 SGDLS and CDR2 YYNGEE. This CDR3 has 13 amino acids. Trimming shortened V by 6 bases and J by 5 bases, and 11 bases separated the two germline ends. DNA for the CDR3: TGTGCCAGCAATACAGGTGGAAATGAAAAACTGTTTTTT. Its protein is CASNTGGNEKLFF.

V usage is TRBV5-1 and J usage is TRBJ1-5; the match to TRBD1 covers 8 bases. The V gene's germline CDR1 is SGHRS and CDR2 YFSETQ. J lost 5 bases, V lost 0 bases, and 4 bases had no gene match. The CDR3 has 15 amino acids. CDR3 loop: CASSLEGQDHQPQHF. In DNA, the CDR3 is TGCGCCAGCAGCTTGGAGGGACAGGATCATCAGCCCCAGCATTTT. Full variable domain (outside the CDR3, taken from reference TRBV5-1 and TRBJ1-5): KAGVTQTPRYLIKTRGQQVTLSCSPISGHRSVSWYQQTPGQGLQFLFEYFSETQRNKGNFPGRFSGRQFSNSRSEMNVSTLELGDSALYLCASSLEGQDHQPQHFGDGTRLSIL.

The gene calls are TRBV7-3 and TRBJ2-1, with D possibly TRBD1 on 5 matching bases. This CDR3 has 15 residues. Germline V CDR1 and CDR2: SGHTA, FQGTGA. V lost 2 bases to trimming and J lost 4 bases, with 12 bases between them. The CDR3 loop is CASSLGTGEYNEQFF. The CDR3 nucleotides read TGTGCCAGCAGCTTAGGTACAGGCGAATACAATGAGCAGTTCTTC.

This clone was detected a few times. The CDR3 sequence is CASSRRQGAGQPQHF. The CDR3 DNA reads as TGTGCCAGCAGTCGCAGACAGGGGGCAGGTCAGCCCCAGCATTTT. The V gene is TRBV28, the J gene TRBJ1-5; the match to TRBD1 covers 10 bases. CDR3 length: 15 amino acids. With 5 bases clipped from V and 6 bases from J, the junction kept 7 bases outside the gene matches. Looked up from germline, CDR1 is MDHEN and CDR2 is SYDVKM.